Listed here are 7 T cell receptor beta chains from one sample, sequenced in a study of cytomegalovirus exposure and HLA in healthy donors. Primers for the PCR totalled 60 Vbeta and 13 Jbeta. Assay used: immunoSEQ multiplex PCR; TCRdb lists only in-frame clones, some missing. The table records around 130,000 clones, 66% of them present only once. Sequencing was performed on PBMCs. These TCRs come from an older woman in good health and CMV-seronegative.

This clone has just a few counts. This sequence joins TRBV2 and TRBJ1-1; TRBD1 aligns across 9 bases. The germline gives CDR1 SNHLY, CDR2 FYNNEI. V dropped 5 bases and J dropped 1; count of bases not matched to a gene: 2. The CDR3 covers 14 residues. The CDR3 loop reads CASSRTGENTEAFF. CDR3 coding DNA: TGTGCCAGCAGTCGGACAGGGGAGAACACTGAAGCTTTCTTT.

This chain connects TRBV1 to TRBJ2-1; the table assigns TRBD1, which was not confirmed against the DNA. TRBV1 is flagged as a pseudogene. The CDR3 length is 19 residues. CDR3 protein: CTSSQDWGCWDSGYNEQFF. The CDR3 DNA sequence: TGCACCAGCAGCCAAGATTGGGGTTGTTGGGACAGCGGATACAATGAGCAGTTCTTC.

This clone has a handful of counts. Sequence at one end of the junction differs from germline and may be a read error. This chain connects TRBV7-9 to TRBJ1-5; perhaps TRBD1 as D (5 bases). The CDR3 extends over 18 amino acids. The germline CDR1 and CDR2 sequences are SEHNR and FQNEAQ (reference sequence). The CDR3 protein is CSSSLEIMPGHPVDPQHF. DNA for the CDR3: TGTTCCAGCAGCTTAGAGATCATGCCAGGACATCCGGTGGACCCCCAGCATTTT.

The rearrangement uses TRBV7-2 and TRBJ2-1; possible D gene TRBD2, 6 bases. With 3 bases removed from V and 0 bases from J, the gap between germline ends came to 9 bases. This CDR3 has 15 residues. From germline, CDR1 is SGHTA and CDR2 FQGNSA. The CDR3 nucleotides read TGTGCCAGCAGCTTTATAGCGGCCTCCTACAATGAGCAGTTCTTC. Amino acid sequence: CASSFIAASYNEQFF.

V usage is TRBV25-1 and J usage is TRBJ2-1; TRBD2 is a possible D gene (6 bases). The CDR3 length is 16 residues. The germline CDR1 and CDR2 sequences are MGHDK and SYGVNS. Between the trimmed V and J ends, which lost 4 bases and 7 bases, there was a span of 20 bases. The CDR3 sequence is CASSVSGGMGRNEQFF. In DNA form, the CDR3 reads TGTGCCAGCAGTGTATCGGGCGGGATGGGGAGAAATGAGCAGTTCTTC.

This chain connects TRBV28 to TRBJ2-3, with D possibly being TRBD2 (6 bases). CDR1 MDHEN and CDR2 SYDVKM come from the germline V gene. V shed 5 bases and J shed 6 bases, with 21 bases lying between them. The CDR3 has 16 residues. The CDR3 DNA follows: TGTGCCAGCAGTCCCCGCTTTGCGGGGTCCCGTGATACGCAGTATTTT. Residues: CASSPRFAGSRDTQYF.

This rearrangement joins TRBV7-9 to TRBJ2-1, with D possibly being TRBD2 (6 bases). V was trimmed by 4 bases and J by 9 bases, leaving 16 bases between them. The CDR3 is made up of 14 amino acids. Germline CDR1 is SEHNR and CDR2 is FQNEAQ (reference sequence). CDR3 sequence reads: CASSSQMTSGEQFF. As DNA, the CDR3 is TGTGCCAGCAGCTCTCAAATGACTAGTGGTGAGCAGTTCTTC.